The 20 T cell receptor beta chains given below trace back to one sample, sequenced in a study of preoperative IRX-2 immunotherapy in early breast cancer. As to treatment: preoperative locoregional IRX-2 cytokine immunotherapy. Assay: immunoSEQ multiplex PCR; the TCRdb copy retains only in-frame clones and omits some. The sample lists about 98,000 clones, roughly 90% occurring once. Sequenced here: tumor tissue, sampled after IRX-2 immunotherapy. These receptors were obtained from a human donor with breast cancer.

The chain links TRBV19 to TRBJ1-1, with D possibly TRBD1 on 6 matching bases. This CDR3 is built from 15 residues. Trimming pared 5 bases from V and 2 bases from J, leaving 15 bases between. The germline V gene encodes CDR1 LNHDA and CDR2 SQIVND (reference sequence). The CDR3 loop reads CASSAERTANTEAFF. The CDR3 region has the DNA TGTGCCAGTAGTGCCGAAAGGACAGCCAACACTGAAGCTTTCTTT.

CDR3 sequence reads: CASSSRTSGGASTGELFF. The DNA for the CDR3 is TGCGCCAGCAGCTCAAGGACTAGCGGGGGCGCGAGCACCGGGGAGCTGTTTTTT. The rearrangement joins TRBV5-1 to TRBJ2-2; 13 bases are a match to TRBD2. The CDR3 has 18 amino acids. After removal of 3 bases from V and 4 bases from J, the junction contained 9 bases not matched to a gene. Looked up from germline, CDR1 is SGHRS and CDR2 is YFSETQ. Full variable domain (remainder filled in from reference TRBV5-1 and TRBJ2-2): KAGVTQTPRYLIKTRGQQVTLSCSPISGHRSVSWYQQTPGQGLQFLFEYFSETQRNKGNFPGRFSGRQFSNSRSEMNVSTLELGDSALYLCASSSRTSGGASTGELFFGEGSRLTVL.

There are a few counts of this clone. This sequence joins TRBV19 and TRBJ1-5, with D unresolved. Germline assignment: CDR1 LNHDA and CDR2 SQIVND (reference sequence). The CDR3 contains 12 residues. V lost 7 bases, J lost 5 bases, and 9 bases lay in between. This CDR3 reads CASTRGDQPQHF. In nucleotides, the CDR3 is TGTGCCAGTACTCGAGGTGATCAGCCCCAGCATTTT.

The rearrangement links TRBV7-1 to TRBJ2-1; TRBD2 agrees at 7 bases. TRBV7-1 is reported as an ORF; its role is uncertain. Trimming at V came to 5 bases and at J to 8 bases, leaving 6 bases not matched to a gene. The CDR3 length is 13 residues. The DNA for the CDR3 is TGTGCCAGCAGCCCGACTAGCCGGTATGAGCAGTTCTTC. Amino acid sequence: CASSPTSRYEQFF.

The chain has TRBV10-3 and TRBJ2-3; D may be TRBD2 (6 bases). CDR3 length equals 16 residues. V shed 0 bases and J shed 1 base, with 11 bases lying between them. Germline CDR1 and CDR2: ENHRY and SYGVKD. CDR3 bases: TGTGCCATCAGTGAGTCGGGCGGGGAGCGCACAGATACGCAGTATTTT. It is translated as CAISESGGERTDTQYF.

The rearrangement links TRBV6-8 to TRBJ2-7; possibly TRBD1 for D (6 bases). The germline gives CDR1 MNHGY, CDR2 SAAAGT. The CDR3 sequence is 15 residues long. V lost 5 bases to trimming and J lost 9 bases, with 23 bases between them. CDR3 bases: TGTGCCAGCAGTGCCCAACGGGACACATCTACGAGGCAGTACTTC. Amino acids: CASSAQRDTSTRQYF.

This sequence joins TRBV10-2 and TRBJ2-6, with D possibly being TRBD1 (5 bases). Germline CDR1 and CDR2: WSHSY and SAAADI. The CDR3 extends over 20 amino acids. Trimming took off 0 bases at V and 0 bases at J, with 18 bases between the two ends. CDR3 nucleotides: TGCGCCAGCAGTGAGTCGCCAGCCGACAGAAGTAGCTCTGGGGCCAACGTCCTGACTTTC. Its translation: CASSESPADRSSSGANVLTF.

The chain joins TRBV7-1 to TRBJ1-2; D is unresolved. TRBV7-1 is labeled an ORF, and its function is uncertain. CDR3 length: 13 amino acids. The germline V and J ends were trimmed by 4 bases and 7 bases, with 13 bases remaining between them. CDR3 residues: CASSFPTDAGYTF. The DNA of the CDR3 is TGTGCCAGCAGCTTCCCAACCGATGCTGGCTACACCTTC.

The genes are TRBV19 and TRBJ2-6; 7 bases agree with TRBD2. Trimming removed 6 bases from V and 0 bases from J; junction bases left unmatched: 8. This CDR3 has 17 residues. Germline CDR1 reads LNHDA; CDR2 reads SQIVND (reference sequence). In nucleotides, the CDR3 is TGTGCCAGTAGCAGCGGGGACCGGACCTCTGGGGCCAACGTCCTGACTTTC. Amino acid sequence: CASSSGDRTSGANVLTF.

The chain is built from TRBV7-1 and TRBJ2-3; no clear D gene. TRBV7-1 is recorded as an ORF, its role being uncertain. V was pared by 4 bases and J by 4 bases, with 12 bases between. CDR3 size: 14 residues. In DNA form, the CDR3 reads TGTGCCAGCAGCTTCTTCCGTGGAGCAGATACGCAGTATTTT. Protein product: CASSFFRGADTQYF.

The chain has TRBV6-7 and TRBJ2-4, with D possibly being TRBD2 (6 bases). Being an ORF, TRBV6-7 has a function that is uncertain. Trimming removed 9 bases from V and 2 bases from J, with 26 bases in between. CDR3 length: 18 amino acids. CDR3 sequence reads: CASRRDLGSRGTKNIQYF. The CDR3 DNA follows: TGTGCCAGTCGACGGGACTTAGGTAGCCGGGGAACCAAAAACATTCAGTACTTC.

CDR3 in DNA: TGTGCCACCAGCAGTAGCGGGGAACTGGACAATGAGCAGTTCTTC. Protein sequence: CATSSSGELDNEQFF. This sequence joins TRBV15 and TRBJ2-1; 8 bases match TRBD2. The germline CDR1 and CDR2 sequences are LNHNV and YYDKDF (reference sequence). There are 15 residues in the CDR3. J gave up 5 bases and V 3 bases, and 6 bases lay outside the gene matches.

This chain joins TRBV30 and TRBJ2-7; 9 nucleotides agree with TRBD1. Looked up from germline, CDR1 is GTSNPN and CDR2 is SVGIG (reference sequence). The CDR3 is 13 amino acids. The V gene end was trimmed by 2 bases and the J gene end by 3 bases; junction bases not matched to a gene: 2. DNA of the CDR3: TGTGCCTGGAGTAGGGGACAGGGCTACGAGCAGTACTTC. Amino acids: CAWSRGQGYEQYF.

Remarks on this clone: The read ends 1 residue shy of where the CDR3 ends; the end is completed using the germline J gene. The chain links TRBV6-1 to TRBJ1-5, with 9 bases that match TRBD1. Looked up from germline, CDR1 is MNHNS and CDR2 is SASEGT. The CDR3 has 17 amino acids. V lost 1 base to trimming and J lost 4 bases; unmatched junction nucleotides: 8. The CDR3 is CASSEDRDRGWNQPQHF. Incomplete CDR3 DNA: TGTGCCAGCAGTGAAGATCGAGACAGGGGGTGGAATCAGCCCCAGCAT.

CDR3 sequence: CSGTGGAGLLNEQFF. CDR3 DNA sequence: TGCAGCGGGACAGGGGGCGCGGGTCTTCTTAATGAGCAGTTCTTC. The rearrangement uses TRBV29-1 and TRBJ2-1, with TRBD1 matching over 11 bases. V trimming: 7 bases; J trimming: 7 bases; junction bases outside the gene matches: 12. The CDR3 contains 15 residues. Germline V gene data show CDR1 as SQVTM and CDR2 as ANQGSEA.

The chain uses TRBV7-4 and TRBJ1-5; D unresolved. The V and J ends lost 1 base and 5 bases respectively, with 12 bases between them. Germline loops: CDR1 SGHVT, CDR2 SQSDAQ. The CDR3 runs 15 residues. Here the CDR3 DNA reads TGTGCCAGCAGCTTAGATCCGGGTTTCGATCAGCCCCAGCATTTT. Translated, it gives CASSLDPGFDQPQHF.

Details on this clone: A junction boundary mismatches the germline segment, possibly from a read error. The genes are TRBV28 and TRBJ1-3; tentatively, D is TRBD1 (5 bases). CDR1 and CDR2 (germline): MDHEN, SYDVKM. CDR3 length: 15 amino acids. DNA for the CDR3: TGTGCCAGCAGTTCGGGACCTAGCTCTGAAAACACCATATATTTT. Protein product: CASSSGPSSENTIYF.

The chain has TRBV5-1 and TRBJ2-4; D is unresolved. Germline-derived CDR1 and CDR2 are SGHRS and YFSETQ. This CDR3 contains 14 residues. Trimming took 4 bases from V and 9 from J, leaving 17 bases between them. CDR3 loop: CASSQLGQVSIQYF. The CDR3 DNA sequence: TGCGCCAGCAGCCAACTCGGCCAGGTTAGCATTCAGTACTTC. The variable domain in full, completed from reference TRBV5-1 and TRBJ2-4, reads KAGVTQTPRYLIKTRGQQVTLSCSPISGHRSVSWYQQTPGQGLQFLFEYFSETQRNKGNFPGRFSGRQFSNSRSEMNVSTLELGDSALYLCASSQLGQVSIQYFGAGTRLSVL.

The genes are TRBV10-1 and TRBJ2-2; 7 nucleotides align to TRBD1. Germline lookup yields CDR1 WNHNN and CDR2 SYGVQD (reference sequence). The CDR3 contains 15 residues. V gave up 4 bases and J gave up 7 bases; unmatched junction bases: 9. The CDR3 region has the DNA TGCGCCAGCAGTGCTCGGACAGGACACAACGGGGAGCTGTTTTTT. Translated, it gives CASSARTGHNGELFF.

This clone has a single count. The chain recombines TRBV28 with TRBJ2-7, with D perhaps TRBD1 (5 bases). Germline CDR1 MDHEN, CDR2 SYDVKM. The CDR3 runs 15 residues. V lost 2 bases, J lost 5 bases, and 16 bases lay in between. CDR3 DNA sequence: TGTGCCAGCAGTTTAAGACAGACAGTGAGGCACGAGCAGTACTTC. Translated, it gives CASSLRQTVRHEQYF.